The entry below gives a single T cell receptor beta chain sequence along with its context. Original analysis: Using reference gene primer amplification, nucleated cell counts were estimated. Clones were read by immunoSEQ multiplex PCR, and TCRdb kept only the in-frame ones, dropping some. That table is the source of V, J and clone size, and D and trimming were worked out from the DNA. Of 230,000 or so clones detected, 86% appear once; the ten largest clones hold less than 4.5%. Germline CDR1 and CDR2: LGHDT and YNNKEL (reference sequence). Trimming at V came to 5 bases and at J to 0 bases, leaving 11 bases not matched to a gene. The CDR3 length is 17 residues. This entry is derived from a study of blood T cell repertoires in COVID-19. Study-level background: The cDNA or gDNA used as material had been derived from T cells, B-cell-depleted T cells, or PBMCs.

Clinical history as reported by participants underpinned cohort assignment. The TCR comes from a woman in her forties with acute COVID-19. The chain is built from TRBV3-1 (or the pseudogene TRBV3-2) and TRBJ2-3, with 7 bases lining up with TRBD2. Sequencing used PBMCs or T cells enriched from blood (not recorded which). CDR3 sequence: CASSFALGGGSTDTQYF. The DNA for the CDR3 is TGTGCCAGCAGCTTTGCCCTTGGGGGGGGGAGCACAGATACGCAGTATTTT.